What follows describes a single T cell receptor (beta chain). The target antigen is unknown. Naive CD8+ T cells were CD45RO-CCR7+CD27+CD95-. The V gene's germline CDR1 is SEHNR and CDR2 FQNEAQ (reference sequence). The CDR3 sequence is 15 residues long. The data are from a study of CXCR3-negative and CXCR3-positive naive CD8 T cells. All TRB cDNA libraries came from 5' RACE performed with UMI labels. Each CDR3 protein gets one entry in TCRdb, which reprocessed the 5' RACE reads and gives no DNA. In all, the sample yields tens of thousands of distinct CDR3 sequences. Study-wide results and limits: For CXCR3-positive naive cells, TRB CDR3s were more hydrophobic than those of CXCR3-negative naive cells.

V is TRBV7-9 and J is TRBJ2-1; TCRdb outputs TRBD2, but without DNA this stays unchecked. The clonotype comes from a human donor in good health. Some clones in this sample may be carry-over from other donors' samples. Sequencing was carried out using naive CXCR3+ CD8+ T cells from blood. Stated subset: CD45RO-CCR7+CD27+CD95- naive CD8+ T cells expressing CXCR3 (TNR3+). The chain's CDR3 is CASSQSGGSYNEQFF.